At least ten counts were recorded for the clone carrying this T cell receptor (beta chain). Its matching antigen is unknown. As the method for making TCR beta libraries, quantitative 5'-RACE with molecular barcodes was used. TCRdb reprocessed the 5' RACE reads via MiXCR and lists one record per CDR3 protein. The sample yields approximately 240,000 distinct CDR3 sequences, over 9.5% seen once. CDR1 is SGHTA, CDR2 FQGNSA, per germline. The V gene lost 1 base and the J gene lost 2 bases, with 9 bases spanning the gap. The CDR3 has 15 residues. The source of the sample is a study of CD8 T cells in ankylosing spondylitis. Whole-study results and caveats: It was reported that disease-linked clones were significantly enriched in matched ankylosing spondylitis synovial fluid. Earlier authors reported some of these motif variants in reactive arthritis synovial fluid and blood.

The sequenced sample was blood, either unsorted or a sorted T cell fraction (not recorded which). This sequence was found in a male donor with ankylosing spondylitis or in good health (not recorded which). This sequence joins TRBV7-2 and TRBJ1-5, with D tentatively TRBD1 (6 bases). CDR3 nucleotide sequence: TGTGCCAGCAGCTTAGTGGGGGGCGGCAATCAGCCCCAGCATTTT. It yields the protein CASSLVGGGNQPQHF.